The T cell receptor (beta chain) under discussion was sequenced for a study of monozygotic twins with inflammatory bowel disease. The CDR3 loop spans 15 amino acids. Germline-derived CDR1 and CDR2 are MNHEY and SVGAGI. In the case of this clonotype: Antigen unknown.

Reprocessing the 5' RACE reads, TCRdb reports a single entry for every CDR3 protein and omits DNA. The specimen's table records about 300,000 distinct CDR3 sequences. Study-level results: Healthy co-twins showed greater TCRbeta diversity (inverse Simpson) than IBD patients.

Blood was drawn once per donor, and each sample measured 2 to 2.5 ml. This TCR was recovered from a human donor with ulcerative colitis or Crohn's disease, or a healthy co-twin of an affected twin (not recorded which). The material sequenced was blood. The chain combines TRBV6-5 with TRBJ2-5; TCRdb reports TRBD2, a call that lacks DNA to check it against. The CDR3 protein is CASSSPGTSAAAQYF.